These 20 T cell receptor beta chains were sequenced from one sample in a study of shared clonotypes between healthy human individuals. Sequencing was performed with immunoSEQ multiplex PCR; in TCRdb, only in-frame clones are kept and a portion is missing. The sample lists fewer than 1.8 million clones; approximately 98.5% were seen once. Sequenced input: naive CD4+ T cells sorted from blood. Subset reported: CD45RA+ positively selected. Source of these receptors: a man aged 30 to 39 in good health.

CDR3 in DNA: TGCAGCGTTGGAGATTTCTCCTACGAGCAGTACTTC. It yields the protein CSVGDFSYEQYF. The V gene is TRBV29-1, the J gene TRBJ2-7; D remains unclear. Germline CDR1 SQVTM, CDR2 ANQGSEA. This CDR3 is 12 amino acids long. The germline V and J ends were trimmed by 4 bases and 0 bases, with 7 bases remaining between them.

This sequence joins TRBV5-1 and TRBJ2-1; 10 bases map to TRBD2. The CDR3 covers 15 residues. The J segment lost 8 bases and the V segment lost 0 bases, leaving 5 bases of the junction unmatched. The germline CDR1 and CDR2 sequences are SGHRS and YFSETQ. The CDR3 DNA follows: TGCGCCAGCAGCTTGGATGTGACTAGCGGGTATGAGCAGTTCTTC. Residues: CASSLDVTSGYEQFF.

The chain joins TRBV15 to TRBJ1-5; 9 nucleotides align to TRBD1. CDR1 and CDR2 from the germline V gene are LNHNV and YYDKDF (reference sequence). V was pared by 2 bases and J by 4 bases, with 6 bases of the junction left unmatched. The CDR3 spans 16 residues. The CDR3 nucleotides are TGTGCCACCAGCAGACCCAAAGGACAGGGGAATCAGCCCCAGCATTTT. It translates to CATSRPKGQGNQPQHF.

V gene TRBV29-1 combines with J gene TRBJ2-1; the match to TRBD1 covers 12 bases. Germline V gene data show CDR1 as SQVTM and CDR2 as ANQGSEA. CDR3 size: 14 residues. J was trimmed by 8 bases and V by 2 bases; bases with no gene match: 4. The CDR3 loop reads CSVEIGTGGHEQFF. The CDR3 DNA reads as TGCAGCGTTGAAATCGGGACAGGGGGCCATGAGCAGTTCTTC.

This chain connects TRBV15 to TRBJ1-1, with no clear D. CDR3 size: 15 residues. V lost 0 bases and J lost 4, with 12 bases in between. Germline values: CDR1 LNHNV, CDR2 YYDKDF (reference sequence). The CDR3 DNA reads TGTGCCACCAGCAGAGATATTGGGGTGGGCACTGAAGCTTTCTTT. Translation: CATSRDIGVGTEAFF. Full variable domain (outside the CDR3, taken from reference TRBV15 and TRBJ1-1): DAMVIQNPRYQVTQFGKPVTLSCSQTLNHNVMYWYQQKSSQAPKLLFHYYDKDFNNEADTPDNFQSRRPNTSFCFLDIRSPGLGDTAMYLCATSRDIGVGTEAFFGQGTRLTVV.

Written as DNA, the CDR3 is TGTGCCAGCAGCTTCCCGACTAGCGGGAGCCCGAGCGGTGAGCAGTTCTTC. This sequence encodes CASSFPTSGSPSGEQFF. The chain combines TRBV7-9 with TRBJ2-1; 12 nucleotides agree with TRBD2. The CDR3 has 17 amino acids. J gave up 9 bases and V 3 bases, and 12 bases lay outside the gene matches. Germline V CDR1 and CDR2: SEHNR, FQNEAQ (reference sequence).

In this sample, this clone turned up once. CDR3 sequence: CASSSGGSPQPQHF. The CDR3 bases are TGTGCCAGTAGTTCAGGAGGTTCTCCACAGCCCCAGCATTTT. This chain joins TRBV19 and TRBJ1-5; D remains unclear. The CDR3 length is 14 residues. Germline CDR1 LNHDA, CDR2 SQIVND (reference sequence). The germline V and J ends were trimmed by 5 bases and 7 bases, with 15 bases remaining between them.

For the CDR3, the DNA is TGTGCGGATGTCCTCTCAGTGCGGTATTTT. Its protein is CADVLSVRYF. The chain employs TRBV5-3 and TRBJ2-3; D unclear. TRBV5-3 qualifies as an ORF whose function is uncertain. The CDR3 extends over 10 amino acids.

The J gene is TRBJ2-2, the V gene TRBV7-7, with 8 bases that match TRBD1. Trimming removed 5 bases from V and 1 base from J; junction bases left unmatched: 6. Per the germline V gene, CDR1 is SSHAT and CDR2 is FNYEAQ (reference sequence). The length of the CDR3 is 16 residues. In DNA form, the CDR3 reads TGTGCCAGCAGCCAGGGACAGGTCCTGAACACCGGGGAGCTGTTTTTT. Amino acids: CASSQGQVLNTGELFF.

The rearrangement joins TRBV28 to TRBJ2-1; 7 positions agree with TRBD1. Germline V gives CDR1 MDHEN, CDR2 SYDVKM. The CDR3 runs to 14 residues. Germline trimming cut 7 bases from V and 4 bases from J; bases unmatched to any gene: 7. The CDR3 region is CASTPGTEYNEQFF. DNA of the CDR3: TGTGCCAGCACGCCCGGGACAGAATACAATGAGCAGTTCTTC. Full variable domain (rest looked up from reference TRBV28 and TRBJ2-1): DVKVTQSSRYLVKRTGEKVFLECVQDMDHENMFWYRQDPGLGLRLIYFSYDVKMKEKGDIPEGYSVSREKKERFSLILESASTNQTSMYLCASTPGTEYNEQFFGPGTRLTVL.

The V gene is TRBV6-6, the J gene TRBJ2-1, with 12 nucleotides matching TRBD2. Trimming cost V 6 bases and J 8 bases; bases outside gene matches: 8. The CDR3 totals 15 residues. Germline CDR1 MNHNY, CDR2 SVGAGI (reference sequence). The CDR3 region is CASSSIRLAGDEQFF. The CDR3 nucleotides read TGTGCCAGCAGCTCCATTCGACTAGCGGGAGATGAGCAGTTCTTC.

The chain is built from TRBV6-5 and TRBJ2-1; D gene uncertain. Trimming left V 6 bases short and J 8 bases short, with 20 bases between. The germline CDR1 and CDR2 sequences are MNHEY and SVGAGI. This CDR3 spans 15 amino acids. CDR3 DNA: TGTGCCAGCAGCCTCGCGGCTATCGATCCCGATGAGCAGTTCTTC. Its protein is CASSLAAIDPDEQFF.

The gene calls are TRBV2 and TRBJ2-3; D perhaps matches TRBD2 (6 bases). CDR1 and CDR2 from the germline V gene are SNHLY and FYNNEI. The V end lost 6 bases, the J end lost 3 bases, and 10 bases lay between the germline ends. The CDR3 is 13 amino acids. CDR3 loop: CASRFSGTDTQYF. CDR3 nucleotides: TGTGCCAGCAGGTTTAGCGGTACAGATACGCAGTATTTT.

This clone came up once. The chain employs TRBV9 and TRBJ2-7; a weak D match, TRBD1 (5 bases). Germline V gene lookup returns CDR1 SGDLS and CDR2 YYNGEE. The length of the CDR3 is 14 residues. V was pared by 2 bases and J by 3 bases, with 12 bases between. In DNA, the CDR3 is TGTGCCAGCAGCGTTTTACAGACAGACTACGAGCAGTACTTC. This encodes CASSVLQTDYEQYF.

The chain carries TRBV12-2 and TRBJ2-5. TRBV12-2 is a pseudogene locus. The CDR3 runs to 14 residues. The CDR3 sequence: CASRLRPGGETQYF. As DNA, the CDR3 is TGTGCAAGTCGCTTGCGACCCGGTGGTGAGACCCAGTACTTC.

CDR3 in DNA: TGCGCCAGCAGCTTACGGTCTAGCGGGAGTACAGATACGCAGTATTTT. Its protein product is CASSLRSSGSTDTQYF. V usage is TRBV4-1 and J usage is TRBJ2-3; 10 bases map to TRBD2. The CDR3 spans 16 residues. Trimming at V came to 5 bases and at J to 3 bases, leaving 8 bases not matched to a gene. Germline V lookup: CDR1 MGHRA, CDR2 YSYEKL.

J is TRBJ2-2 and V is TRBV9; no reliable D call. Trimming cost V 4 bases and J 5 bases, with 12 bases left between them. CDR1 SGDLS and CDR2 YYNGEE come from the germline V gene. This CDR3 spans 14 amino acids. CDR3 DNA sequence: TGTGCCAGCAGCTTTGTGGGCCTGACCGGGGAGCTGTTTTTT. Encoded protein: CASSFVGLTGELFF.

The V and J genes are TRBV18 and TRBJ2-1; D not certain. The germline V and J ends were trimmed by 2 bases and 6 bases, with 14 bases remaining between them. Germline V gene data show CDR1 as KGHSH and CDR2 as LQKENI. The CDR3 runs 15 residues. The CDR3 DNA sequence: TGTGCCAGCTCACCAGGAAGGGCCTACCTCAATGAGCAGTTCTTC. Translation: CASSPGRAYLNEQFF.

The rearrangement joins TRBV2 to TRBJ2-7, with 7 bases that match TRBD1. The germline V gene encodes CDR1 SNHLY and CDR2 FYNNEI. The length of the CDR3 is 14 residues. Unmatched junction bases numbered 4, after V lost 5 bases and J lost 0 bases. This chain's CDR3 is CASSPDRVSYEQYF. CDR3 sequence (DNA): TGTGCCAGCAGTCCCGACAGGGTCTCCTACGAGCAGTACTTC.

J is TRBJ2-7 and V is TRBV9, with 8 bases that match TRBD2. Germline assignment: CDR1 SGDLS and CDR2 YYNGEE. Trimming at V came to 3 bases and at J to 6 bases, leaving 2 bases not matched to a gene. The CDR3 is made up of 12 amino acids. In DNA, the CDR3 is TGTGCCAGCAGCGGGGGGACTAGCGAGCAGTACTTC. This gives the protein CASSGGTSEQYF.